The 21 T cell receptor beta chains in this list originate from one sample, sequenced in a study of blood T cells in healthy people across ages. The second PCR ran about 6 to 12 cycles with a sample-barcoded 5' primer and J-beta primers. TCRdb processed the 5' RACE reads anew with MiXCR; each CDR3 protein has one entry. Here the sample spans about 670,000 distinct CDR3 sequences, 40% to 45% being singletons. Material: blood. These receptor sequences come from a man of 80 years or more in good health.

This rearrangement joins TRBV2 to TRBJ1-5; perhaps TRBD1 as D (5 bases). Germline CDR1 reads SNHLY; CDR2 reads FYNNEI. The CDR3 has 15 residues. Trimming pared 4 bases from V and 0 bases from J, leaving 10 bases between. The CDR3 sequence is CASSGVTASNQPQHF. The CDR3 bases are TGTGCCAGCAGTGGCGTGACAGCTAGCAATCAGCCCCAGCATTTT. The variable domain in full, with the rest retrieved from reference TRBV2 and TRBJ1-5, is EPEVTQTPSHQVTQMGQEVILRCVPISNHLYFYWYRQILGQKVEFLVSFYNNEISEKSEIFDDQFSVERPDGSNFTLKIRSTKLEDSAMYFCASSGVTASNQPQHFGDGTRLSIL.

Turning to this clonotype: This likely came from a read error, as a far larger clone is one base away. This chain connects TRBV7-2 to TRBJ2-5; 10 nucleotides match TRBD1. CDR3 length equals 13 residues. The V and J ends lost 8 bases and 4 bases, in that order; junction bases with no gene match: 4. Germline CDR1 SGHTA, CDR2 FQGNSA. The CDR3 here is CASCRDRGETQYF. The CDR3 DNA reads TGTGCCAGCTGCCGGGACAGGGGAGAGACCCAGTACTTC.

In its sample, this clonotype was seen a few times. The V gene is TRBV20-1, the J gene TRBJ2-5, with a weak D call TRBD2 (5 bases). The V end was cut by 6 bases, the J end by 5 bases, with 13 bases between. The CDR3 consists of 12 residues. The germline V gene has CDR1 DFQATT and CDR2 SNEGSKA (reference sequence). The CDR3 DNA follows: TGCAGTGCCCCGCGGCCGGGGGAGACCCAGTACTTC. It is translated as CSAPRPGETQYF.

This chain links TRBV6-5 with TRBJ2-7, with TRBD1 matching over 9 bases. The CDR3 extends over 13 amino acids. V lost 11 bases, J lost 2 bases, and 7 bases stayed unmatched. Per germline, CDR1 MNHEY and CDR2 SVGAGI. The CDR3 protein is CARRTGATYEQYF. CDR3 DNA sequence: TGTGCCCGCCGGACAGGGGCAACCTACGAGCAGTACTTC.

This clonotype was observed a few times. The chain recombines TRBV9 with TRBJ2-3; 7 bases are shared with TRBD2. Losses at the gene ends were 0 bases for V and 1 base for J; bases not matched to a gene: 8. Per the germline V gene, CDR1 is SGDLS and CDR2 is YYNGEE. CDR3 length equals 17 residues. The CDR3: CASSVEVRGGRTDTQYF. In DNA form, the CDR3 reads TGTGCCAGCAGCGTAGAGGTGAGGGGAGGGCGCACAGATACGCAGTATTTT.

V gene TRBV20-1 combines with J gene TRBJ2-5; TRBD2 is a possible D gene (6 bases). CDR1 and CDR2 from the germline V gene are DFQATT and SNEGSKA (reference sequence). The length of the CDR3 is 16 residues. CDR3 protein: CSGAGRVATSYNEQYF. The DNA for the CDR3 is TGCAGCGGGGCCGGGAGAGTAGCGACGTCCTACAATGAGCAGTACTTC.

J is TRBJ2-5 and V is TRBV14, with 13 bases aligning to TRBD2. Germline trimming cut 1 base from V and 11 bases from J; bases unmatched to any gene: 7. Germline V CDR1 and CDR2: SGHDN, FVKESK. The length of the CDR3 is 15 residues. The CDR3 DNA follows: TGTGCCAGCAGCCAAGCAACTAGCGGGGGGGTTGAGCAGTACTTC. Translating gives CASSQATSGGVEQYF.

Only a few counts were recorded for this clonotype. The rearrangement joins TRBV12-3 or TRBV12-4 to TRBJ2-5; tentatively, D is TRBD1 or TRBD2 (6 bases each). The CDR3 length is 14 residues. V lost 6 bases and J lost 4, with 15 bases in between. CDR3: CASSLSTGAETQYF. The CDR3 DNA is TGTGCCAGCAGCTTATCCACGGGGGCAGAGACCCAGTACTTC.

J is TRBJ2-1 and V is TRBV7-9; 8 nucleotides line up with TRBD2. The J call may be faulty, since TRBJ2-7 better matches the DNA end. The germline V gene encodes CDR1 SEHNR and CDR2 FQNEAQ (reference sequence). The CDR3 length is 15 residues. The CDR3 is CASSSLAGRTYEQYF. Written as DNA, the CDR3 is TGTGCCAGCAGCTCCTTAGCGGGGCGAACCTACGAGCAGTACTTC.

The rearrangement uses TRBV20-1 and TRBJ2-1, with TRBD2 as a possible D gene (5 bases). The V end was cut by 3 bases, the J end by 0 bases, with 9 bases between. Germline V gives CDR1 DFQATT, CDR2 SNEGSKA (reference sequence). This CDR3 has 14 residues. The CDR3: CSASLGSSYNEQFF. As DNA, the CDR3 is TGCAGTGCTAGTTTAGGGAGCTCCTACAATGAGCAGTTCTTC.

As to this clonotype: This may arise from a read error, as a much more abundant clone is one base away. The rearrangement links TRBV28 to TRBJ2-1, with D possibly matching TRBD2 (5 bases). Trimming removed 4 bases at V and 10 bases at J, with 14 bases between. The CDR3 runs 13 residues. Germline-derived CDR1 and CDR2 are MDHEN and SYDVKM. The CDR3 loop is CASSYVADYEQFF. The CDR3 DNA reads as TGTGCCAGCAGTTACGTGGCAGACTACGAGCAGTTCTTC.

V gene TRBV4-1 combines with J gene TRBJ2-1; 7 bases match TRBD1. V lost 1 base, J lost 7 bases, and 7 bases stayed unmatched. The CDR3 contains 15 residues. Germline lookup yields CDR1 MGHRA and CDR2 YSYEKL. The CDR3 spells CASSQVGTARNEQFF. For the CDR3, the DNA is TGCGCCAGCAGCCAAGTGGGGACAGCGAGAAATGAGCAGTTCTTC.

The CDR3 loop is CASSSFLYEQYF. CDR3 DNA: TGTGCCAGCAGCTCCTTTCTCTACGAGCAGTACTTC. The chain combines TRBV27 with TRBJ2-7, with D hard to call. The CDR3 consists of 12 residues. The V end was cut by 6 bases, the J end by 3 bases, with 9 bases between. Germline V gene sequence: CDR1 MNHEY, CDR2 SMNVEV (reference sequence).

The chain is built from TRBV5-1 and TRBJ2-3; 11 bases agree with TRBD2. V lost 0 bases and J lost 5; bases outside the gene matches: 5. The CDR3 runs to 16 residues. Per the germline V gene, CDR1 is SGHRS and CDR2 is YFSETQ. CDR3 residues: CASSLGSGRALDTQYF. The DNA of the CDR3 is TGCGCCAGCAGCTTGGGTAGCGGGAGGGCCTTAGATACGCAGTATTTT.

This chain uses TRBV4-2 with TRBJ1-1; 7 bases are shared with TRBD1. This CDR3 has 16 residues. The V and J ends lost 5 bases and 0 bases, in that order; junction bases with no gene match: 9. Germline loops: CDR1 LGHNA, CDR2 YNFKEQ. CDR3 residues: CASSTRQGSVNTEAFF. The CDR3 DNA is TGTGCCAGCAGCACACGACAGGGCTCGGTGAACACTGAAGCTTTCTTT.

This chain links TRBV28 with TRBJ2-7, with D maybe TRBD1 (6 bases). There are 14 residues in the CDR3. Germline loops: CDR1 MDHEN, CDR2 SYDVKM. Between the trimmed V and J ends, which lost 6 bases and 7 bases, there was a span of 19 bases. In DNA form, the CDR3 reads TGTGCCAGCAGCCTCCCTTTCAGGGGCGGTGAGCAGTACTTC. This gives the protein CASSLPFRGGEQYF.

The chain employs TRBV5-1 and TRBJ2-5, with 7 bases lining up with TRBD2. Germline lookup yields CDR1 SGHRS and CDR2 YFSETQ. The V gene end was trimmed by 0 bases and the J gene end by 5 bases; junction bases not matched to a gene: 10. The CDR3 is 16 amino acids. CDR3 loop: CASSLGSAGAVETQYF. In nucleotides, the CDR3 is TGCGCCAGCAGCTTGGGATCTGCGGGAGCTGTGGAGACCCAGTACTTC.

The table lists this clonotype with a few counts. This chain connects TRBV28 to TRBJ2-6; D is uncertain. The CDR3 extends over 14 amino acids. V was trimmed by 5 bases and J by 4 bases, leaving 9 bases between them. Germline V gives CDR1 MDHEN, CDR2 SYDVKM. The CDR3 nucleotides read TGTGCCAGCAGTAAGGGATACGGGGCCAACGTCCTGACTTTC. Translated: CASSKGYGANVLTF.

At least ten counts were recorded for this clonotype. The chain carries TRBV7-2 and TRBJ2-5; D uncertain. The CDR3 spans 13 residues. Germline values: CDR1 SGHTA, CDR2 FQGNSA. V was clipped by 0 bases and J by 3 bases, with 5 bases between them. The CDR3: CASSLAIEETQYF. The CDR3 DNA is TGTGCCAGCAGCTTAGCCATTGAAGAGACCCAGTACTTC.

The V and J genes are TRBV4-3 and TRBJ2-2; D unclear. Germline CDR1 is LGHNA and CDR2 is YSLEER. Deletions cut 0 bases from V and 0 bases from J, with 11 bases between. This CDR3 is 17 amino acids long. The DNA for the CDR3 is TGCGCCAGCAGCCAAGATCTCCCGATCACGAACACCGGGGAGCTGTTTTTT. Translated: CASSQDLPITNTGELFF.

CDR3 amino acids: CASSSSWGQPQHF. The CDR3 DNA follows: TGTGCCAGCAGTTCTTCTTGGGGTCAGCCCCAGCATTTT. The V call is TRBV6-2 or TRBV6-3, the J call TRBJ1-5, with unresolved D. The length of the CDR3 is 13 residues. Trimming cost V 4 bases and J 6 bases, with 10 bases left between them. From germline, CDR1 is MNHEY and CDR2 SVGEGT.